The clone carrying this T cell receptor (beta chain) appeared a few times. Its matching antigen is unknown. The data stem from a study of T cell repertoires in cytomegalovirus infection. Study in general: Indicated by public TCR beta signatures were CMV infection and matching HLA type. Study conclusions and caveats: Frequencies of public TCR beta families were cumulated, and this identified carriers of CMV plus the relevant HLA. Dominating the ex vivo response were TCR beta clonotypes that were CMV-specific and HLA-C-restricted.

One entry per CDR3 protein results from TCRdb running MiXCR on the reads. The table includes fewer than 400,000 distinct CDR3 sequences, about a sixth detected once. V was shortened by 5 bases and J by 3 bases, with 11 bases between the two germline ends. The length of the CDR3 is 14 residues. Germline V gene lookup returns CDR1 SGHTA and CDR2 FQGNSA. The origin of this receptor is a human donor in good health (CMV status not recorded). Some clones in this sample may be carry-over from other donors' samples. The sequenced material came from PBMCs. The chain has TRBV7-2 and TRBJ1-3, with TRBD1 as a possible D gene (5 bases). The CDR3: CASSQQAGGNTIYF. Here the CDR3 DNA reads TGTGCCAGCAGCCAACAGGCGGGTGGAAACACCATATATTTT.